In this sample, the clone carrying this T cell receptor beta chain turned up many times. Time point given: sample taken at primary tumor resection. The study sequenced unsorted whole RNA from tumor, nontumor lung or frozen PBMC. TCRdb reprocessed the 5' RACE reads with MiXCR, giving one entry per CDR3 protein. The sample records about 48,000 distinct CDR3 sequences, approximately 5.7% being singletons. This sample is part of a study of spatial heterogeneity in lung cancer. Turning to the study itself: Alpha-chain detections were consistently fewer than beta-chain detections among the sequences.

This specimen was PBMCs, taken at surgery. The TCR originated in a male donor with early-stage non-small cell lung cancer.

CDR3: CSAKPSYNEQFF. The CDR3 DNA reads TGCAGTGCTAAGCCTTCCTACAATGAGCAGTTCTTC. The rearrangement joins TRBV20-1 to TRBJ2-1, with unresolved D. Looked up from germline, CDR1 is DFQATT and CDR2 is SNEGSKA (reference sequence). The CDR3 spans 12 residues. The V and J ends lost 4 bases and 1 base respectively, with 5 bases between them.